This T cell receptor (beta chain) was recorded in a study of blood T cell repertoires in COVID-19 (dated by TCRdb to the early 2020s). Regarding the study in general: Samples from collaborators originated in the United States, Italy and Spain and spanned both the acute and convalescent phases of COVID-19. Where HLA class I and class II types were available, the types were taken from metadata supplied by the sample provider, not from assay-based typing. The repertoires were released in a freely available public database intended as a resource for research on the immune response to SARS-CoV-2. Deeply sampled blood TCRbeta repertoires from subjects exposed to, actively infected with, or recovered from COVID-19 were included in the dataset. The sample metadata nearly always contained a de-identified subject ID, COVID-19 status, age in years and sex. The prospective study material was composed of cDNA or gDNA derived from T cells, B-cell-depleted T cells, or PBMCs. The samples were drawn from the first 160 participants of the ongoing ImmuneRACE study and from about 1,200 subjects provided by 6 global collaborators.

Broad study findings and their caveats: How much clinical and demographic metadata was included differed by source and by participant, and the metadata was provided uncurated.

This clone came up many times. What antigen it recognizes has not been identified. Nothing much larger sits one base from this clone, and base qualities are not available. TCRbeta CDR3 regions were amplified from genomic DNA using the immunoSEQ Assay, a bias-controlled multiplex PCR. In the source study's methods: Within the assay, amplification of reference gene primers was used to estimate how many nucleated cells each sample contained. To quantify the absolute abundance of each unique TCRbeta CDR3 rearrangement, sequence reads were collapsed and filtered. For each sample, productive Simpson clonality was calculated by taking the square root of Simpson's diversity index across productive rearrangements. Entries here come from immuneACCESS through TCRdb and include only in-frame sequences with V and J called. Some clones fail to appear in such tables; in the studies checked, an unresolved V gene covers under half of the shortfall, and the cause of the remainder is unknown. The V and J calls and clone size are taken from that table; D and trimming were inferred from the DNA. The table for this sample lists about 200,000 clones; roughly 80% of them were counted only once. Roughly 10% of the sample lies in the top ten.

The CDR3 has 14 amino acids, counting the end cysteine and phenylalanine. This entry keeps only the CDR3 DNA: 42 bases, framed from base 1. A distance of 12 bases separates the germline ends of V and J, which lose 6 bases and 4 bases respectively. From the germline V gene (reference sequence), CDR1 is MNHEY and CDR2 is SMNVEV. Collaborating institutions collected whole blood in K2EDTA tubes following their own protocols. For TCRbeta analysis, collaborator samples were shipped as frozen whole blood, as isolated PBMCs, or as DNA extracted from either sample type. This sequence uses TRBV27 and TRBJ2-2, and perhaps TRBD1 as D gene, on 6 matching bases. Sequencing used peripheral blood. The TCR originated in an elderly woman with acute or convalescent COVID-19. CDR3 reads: CASRPRTATGELFF. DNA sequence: TGTGCCAGCAGACCCCGGACAGCCACCGGGGAGCTGTTTTTT.